What follows is one T cell receptor (beta chain) and its context. There is no known antigen for this receptor. The record has no base qualities; no much larger clone is one base away. For sequencing, an Illumina HiSeq 1500 was employed. The public reads were reprocessed in TCRdb via fastp at Q25 and MiXCR, keeping in-frame beta chains. Merged by CDR3 protein, the rows form single entries marked with the most common genes and DNA. This sample lists 150,000 to 200,000 distinct CDR3 sequences; 15% to 20% were detected once. The ten largest account for over 15% of the sample. Including the terminal cysteine and phenylalanine, the CDR3 comprises 16 residues. CDR3 DNA is the only sequence kept; it has 48 bases, read in frame from the first base. A distance of 16 bases separates the germline ends of V and J, which lose 0 bases and 4 bases respectively. According to the germline V gene, CDR1 reads SGHRS and CDR2 reads YFSETQ.

This sample is drawn from a study of T cell repertoires in cytomegalovirus infection (dated by TCRdb to about 2019). About the study as a whole: Donor HLA type was relevant to the analysis, because carriage of CMV infection together with the matching HLA type was indicated by public TCR beta signatures.

Broad study findings and their caveats: In both this cohort and an independent roughly 350-donor cohort, the cumulative frequency of public TCR beta family members distinguished carriers of CMV infection plus the relevant HLA type. The ex vivo response was dominated by HLA-C-restricted CMV-specific TCR beta clonotypes, which also provided the single most frequent clonotype in two of eight donors.

Rearrangement joined TRBV5-1 to TRBJ2-5; the D gene is perhaps TRBD2, on 6 matching bases. The source is a human donor in good health (CMV status not recorded). Some clones in this sample may be carry-over from other donors' samples. Sequencing was carried out using CD8+ T cells from PBMCs. CDR3 protein: CASSLAETRSLETQYF. DNA sequence: TGCGCCAGCAGCTTGGCCGAGACTAGATCCCTAGAGACCCAGTACTTC.